This T cell receptor beta chain derives from a study of shared clonotypes between healthy human individuals. Study-level information: Researchers drew samples from a couple of women and a few men aged 18 to 49. The study's findings and limits: Researchers sampled only blood; tissue repertoires likely differ. Clonotypes that were shared across four donors made up about 5.1% of naive CD4 clonotypes.

In the case of this clone: The antigen is not known.

Per sorted-subset replicate PCR, input was around 200 ng DNA, representing tens of thousands of T cell genomes. TCRdb's table, derived via immunoSEQ multiplex PCR, lists solely in-frame clones and lacks some. The sample includes about 2.3 million clones, 80% to 95% of them seen just once. The TCR comes from a man between 18 and 29 years old in good health. Some clones in this sample may be carry-over from other donors' samples. Input material: naive CD4+ T cells from PBMCs. Subset denoted: CD45RA+ positively selected.

The CDR3 DNA is TGTGCCAGCTCACCCTCCCGGACTACCACAGATACGCAGTATTTT. It codes for CASSPSRTTTDTQYF. V is TRBV18 and J is TRBJ2-3; D might be TRBD2 (6 bases). Germline CDR1 is KGHSH and CDR2 is LQKENI. V was shortened by 3 bases and J by 2 bases, with 12 bases between the two germline ends. The CDR3 covers 15 residues.